This T cell receptor beta chain was sequenced in a study of T cell responses to AZD1222 COVID-19 vaccine. About the study: Pooling covered second doses at about 4 or about 12 weeks.

TCRdb's table, derived via immunoSEQ multiplex PCR, lists solely in-frame clones and lacks some. The sample records around 100,000 clones, around nine tenths being singletons. The V gene end was trimmed by 5 bases and the J gene end by 4 bases; junction bases not matched to a gene: 8. Germline assignment: CDR1 SGHTA and CDR2 FQGNSA. The CDR3 has 16 amino acids. The specimen was peripheral blood, collected on day 0 of AZD1222 vaccination. The chain couples TRBV7-2 to TRBJ2-1; 10 nucleotides align to TRBD2. The receptor's source is an adult in good health. The CDR3 region has the DNA TGTGCCAGCAGCCATACCGGGACTAGCGTTTACAATGAGCAGTTCTTC. Protein sequence: CASSHTGTSVYNEQFF.